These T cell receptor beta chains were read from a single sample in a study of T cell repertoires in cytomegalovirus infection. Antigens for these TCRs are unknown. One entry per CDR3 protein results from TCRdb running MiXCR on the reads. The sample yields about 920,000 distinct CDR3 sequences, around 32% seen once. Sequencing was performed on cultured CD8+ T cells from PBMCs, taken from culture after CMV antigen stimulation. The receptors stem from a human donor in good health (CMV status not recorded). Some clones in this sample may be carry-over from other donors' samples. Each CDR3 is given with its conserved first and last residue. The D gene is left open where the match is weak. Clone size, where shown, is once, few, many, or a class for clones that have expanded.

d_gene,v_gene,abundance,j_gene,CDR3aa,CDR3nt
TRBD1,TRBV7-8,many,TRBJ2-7,CASSQDRGIPPSYEQYF,TGTGCCAGCAGCCAGGACAGGGGGATCCCCCCCTCCTACGAGCAGTACTTC
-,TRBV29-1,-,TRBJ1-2,CSASGLTNYGYTF,TGCAGCGCTTCGGGGCTGACGAACTATGGCTACACCTTC
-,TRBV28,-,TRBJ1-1,CASNQGGATEAFF,TGTGCCAGCAACCAAGGGGGGGCTACTGAAGCTTTCTTT
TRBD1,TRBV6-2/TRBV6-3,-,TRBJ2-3,CASSYSDRGLADTQYF,TGTGCCAGCAGTTACTCCGACAGGGGGCTCGCAGATACGCAGTATTTT
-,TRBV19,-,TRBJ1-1,CASGLRRFGAEAFF,TGTGCCAGTGGCTTACGGAGGTTCGGGGCTGAAGCTTTCTTT
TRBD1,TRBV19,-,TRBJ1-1,CASRTGERNTEAFF,TGTGCCAGTAGAACAGGGGAGAGGAACACTGAAGCTTTCTTT
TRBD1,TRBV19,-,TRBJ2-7,CASSTGTGATYEQYF,TGTGCCAGTAGTACCGGGACAGGGGCTACCTACGAGCAGTACTTC
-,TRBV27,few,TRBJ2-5,CASSLSLYSQETQYF,TGTGCCAGCAGTTTATCGCTCTACAGCCAAGAGACCCAGTACTTC
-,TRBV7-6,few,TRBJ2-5,CASSFGDRQETQYF,TGTGCCAGCAGCTTCGGAGACAGGCAAGAGACCCAGTACTTC
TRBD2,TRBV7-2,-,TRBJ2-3,CASSAPGLAGGPDTQYF,TGTGCCAGCAGCGCCCCGGGACTAGCGGGGGGGCCAGATACGCAGTATTTT
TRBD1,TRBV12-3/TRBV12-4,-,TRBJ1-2,CASSIGTDGYTF,TGTGCCAGCAGTATCGGGACAGATGGCTACACCTTC